This T cell receptor beta chain stems from a study of beta chain features in type 1 diabetes. Study results and limitations: With patients and controls alike, PCR might favor shorter templates to an equal degree. The similarity of naive, central memory and Treg TCRB repertoires appeared greater among patients than among healthy donors. TCRB CDR3 length was moderately but significantly reduced in all four CD4+ subsets of Type 1 diabetes patients.

The whole isolated RNA underwent reverse transcription, so sequencing captured expressed TCRB transcripts. Clones were read by immunoSEQ multiplex PCR, and TCRdb kept only the in-frame ones, dropping some. Of 550,000 to 850,000 clones in the sample, 13% were seen once. V lost 5 bases to trimming and J lost 2 bases; unmatched junction nucleotides: 3. The CDR3 has 15 residues. Germline CDR1 SGDLS, CDR2 YYNGEE. This clone was seen a handful of times. The antigen is undetermined. The chain couples TRBV9 to TRBJ2-1, with 11 nucleotides matching TRBD1. The source is a man younger than 30 with type 1 diabetes. The sample comprised naive CD4+ T cells from blood. This CDR3 reads CASSAGQGAYNEQFF. DNA for the CDR3: TGTGCCAGCAGTGCGGGACAGGGGGCCTACAATGAGCAGTTCTTC. The full variable domain, in which reference TRBV9 and TRBJ2-1 provide the parts outside the CDR3, is DSGVTQTPKHLITATGQRVTLRCSPRSGDLSVYWYQQSLDQGLQFLIQYYNGEERAKGNILERFSAQQFPDLHSELNLSSLELGDSALYFCASSAGQGAYNEQFFGPGTRLTVL.